The source of this TCR beta chain is a study of T cell changes during pregnancy in multiple sclerosis. The length of the CDR3 is 15 residues. Germline CDR1 reads SGHAT; CDR2 reads FQNNGV. V gave up 5 bases and J gave up 5 bases, with 18 bases separating them. TCRdb's copy holds only in-frame clones and misses some; the assay was immunoSEQ multiplex PCR. The top ten clones hold 2.5% to 3% of a sample with 65,000 to 95,000 clones, roughly 91% of them seen once. The rearrangement joins TRBV11-2 to TRBJ2-5, with unresolved D. This sample comprised peripheral blood, obtained after pregnancy. The clonotype originates from a female donor in good health, enrolled as a control in a pregnancy study. The CDR3 loop reads CASSPGALARETQYF. CDR3 sequence (DNA): TGTGCCAGCAGCCCGGGTGCCTTAGCAAGGGAGACCCAGTACTTC.